One and the same sample provided the 30 T cell receptor beta chains below, sequenced in a study of naive and memory T cell subsets. Four PCR rounds used nested alpha and beta constant region primers plus the SP2 primer. TCRdb recomputed calls from the 5' RACE reads with MiXCR, one row per CDR3 protein. The sample includes about 48,000 distinct CDR3 sequences, 4.7% seen only once; the top ten take about 0.8%. TCR cDNA received a 3' ligated oligonucleotide that carried a UMI. The source of these receptors is a female donor in good health.

This clonotype was detected many times. V gene TRBV24-1 combines with J gene TRBJ2-6; 10 bases align to TRBD1. V lost 3 bases, J lost 0 bases, and 10 bases stayed unmatched. Germline V gene sequence: CDR1 KGHDR, CDR2 SFDVKD. The CDR3 length is 20 residues. CDR3 sequence (DNA): TGTGCCACCAGTGATACTCTAAGGACAGGGGGAAACTCTGGGGCCAACGTCCTGACTTTC. It is translated as CATSDTLRTGGNSGANVLTF.

This clonotype has a count of ten or more. The chain uses TRBV7-8 and TRBJ2-7, with 7 bases identical to TRBD2. Germline CDR1 and CDR2: SGHVS and FQNEAQ. The CDR3 extends over 13 amino acids. Losses at the gene ends were 8 bases for V and 6 bases for J; bases not matched to a gene: 10. CDR3 sequence (DNA): TGTGCCAGCCGCCCCAGACTAGCTTCCGAGCAGTACTTC. Its translation is CASRPRLASEQYF.

This clonotype was seen ten or more times. The chain carries TRBV6-2 or TRBV6-3 and TRBJ2-1; the D gene is possibly TRBD1 (5 bases). This CDR3 spans 15 amino acids. Trimming left V 6 bases short and J 9 bases short, with 21 bases between. Germline assignment: CDR1 MNHEY and CDR2 SVGEGT. CDR3 protein: CASRYQEKLQGEQFF. The CDR3 region has the DNA TGTGCCAGCAGATACCAGGAGAAGCTCCAGGGTGAGCAGTTCTTC.

This clonotype was found many times. The CDR3: CAWSWGQLNTGELFF. The CDR3 DNA is TGTGCCTGGAGCTGGGGGCAGCTGAACACCGGGGAGCTGTTTTTT. The chain recombines TRBV30 with TRBJ2-2; D possibly corresponds to TRBD1 (6 bases). This CDR3 contains 15 residues. The germline V gene has CDR1 GTSNPN and CDR2 SVGIG (reference sequence). Trimming removed 3 bases from V and 1 base from J, with 12 bases in between. The entire variable domain, with the rest obtained from reference TRBV30 and TRBJ2-2, is as follows: SQTIHQWPATLVQPVGSPLSLECTVEGTSNPNLYWYRQAAGRGLQLLFYSVGIGQISSEVPQNLSASRPQDRQFILSSKKLLLSDSGFYLCAWSWGQLNTGELFFGEGSRLTVL.

The chain employs TRBV5-1 and TRBJ2-7; a weak D match, TRBD2 (5 bases). The germline CDR1 and CDR2 sequences are SGHRS and YFSETQ. Trimming left V 2 bases short and J 2 bases short, with 17 bases between. The CDR3 consists of 16 residues. The CDR3 here is CASSFLLRALTYEQYF. The CDR3 nucleotides read TGCGCCAGCAGCTTCCTCCTGCGGGCCTTAACCTACGAGCAGTACTTC.

This clonotype was found many times. The CDR3 nucleotides are TGTGCCAGCAGGGGACCCTACTACGAGCAGTACTTC. Translating it yields CASRGPYYEQYF. This chain uses TRBV5-6 with TRBJ2-7, with D perhaps matching TRBD1 or TRBD2 (5 bases each). Germline CDR1 is SGHDT and CDR2 is YYEEEE. V lost 5 bases, J lost 3 bases, and 9 bases lay in between. The CDR3 runs to 12 residues.

This clonotype has a count of ten or more. The CDR3 DNA reads TGCAGCGTTGGGGCAGGGGGCAGAAATGGCTACACCTTC. As protein: CSVGAGGRNGYTF. The V gene is TRBV29-1, the J gene TRBJ1-2; 8 bases line up with TRBD1. CDR1 is SQVTM and CDR2 is ANQGSEA in the germline V gene. J was trimmed by 6 bases and V by 4 bases; bases with no gene match: 7. CDR3 length: 13 residues.

This clonotype was detected many times. The chain recombines TRBV20-1 with TRBJ2-1; 14 positions match TRBD2. The CDR3 contains 23 residues. V was pared by 5 bases and J by 7 bases, with 31 bases of the junction left unmatched. The germline gives CDR1 DFQATT, CDR2 SNEGSKA (reference sequence). The CDR3 sequence: CSAGTGIFKAFGTSGRTRNEQFF. CDR3 coding DNA: TGCAGTGCTGGGACAGGAATATTCAAAGCCTTCGGGACTAGCGGGAGAACTCGAAATGAGCAGTTCTTC.

The chain has TRBV30 and TRBJ2-1; unclear D gene. The length of the CDR3 is 14 residues. Trimming removed 4 bases from V and 1 base from J, with 11 bases in between. Germline loops: CDR1 GTSNPN, CDR2 SVGIG (reference sequence). CDR3 amino acids: CAWKGLGSYNEQFF. The CDR3 nucleotides read TGTGCCTGGAAGGGCCTAGGTTCCTACAATGAGCAGTTCTTC. Supplemented by reference TRBV30 and TRBJ2-1, the full variable domain reads SQTIHQWPATLVQPVGSPLSLECTVEGTSNPNLYWYRQAAGRGLQLLFYSVGIGQISSEVPQNLSASRPQDRQFILSSKKLLLSDSGFYLCAWKGLGSYNEQFFGPGTRLTVL.

The DNA for the CDR3 is TGTGCCAGCAGCTCTCTAGCGGGAGGAGTAGGCGAGCAGTACTTC. It specifies CASSSLAGGVGEQYF. The chain combines TRBV5-4 with TRBJ2-7; 11 bases are a match to TRBD2. After removal of 3 bases from V and 6 bases from J, the junction contained 8 bases not matched to a gene. CDR1 is SGHNT and CDR2 is YYREEE in the germline V gene (reference sequence). The CDR3 has 15 residues.

This clonotype has a handful of counts. The rearrangement joins TRBV20-1 to TRBJ2-1; TRBD2 aligns across 7 bases. This CDR3 spans 15 amino acids. V shed 3 bases and J 0 bases; nucleotides not matched to a gene: 5. From germline, CDR1 is DFQATT and CDR2 SNEGSKA (reference sequence). The CDR3 coding sequence is TGCAGTGCTAGTGGGAGGGAGAGCTCCTACAATGAGCAGTTCTTC. Translating it yields CSASGRESSYNEQFF.

Many counts were recorded for this clonotype. This chain uses TRBV27 with TRBJ2-3; no definite D call. V shed 3 bases and J shed 2 bases, with 12 bases lying between them. The CDR3 spans 15 residues. CDR1 MNHEY and CDR2 SMNVEV come from the germline V gene (reference sequence). The CDR3 spells CASSFSPRYTDTQYF. The DNA for the CDR3 is TGTGCCAGCAGTTTCTCGCCCCGTTACACAGATACGCAGTATTTT.

This clonotype was recorded at least ten times. CDR3 amino acids: CASTLRTGAYEQYF. The DNA for the CDR3 is TGTGCCAGCACCTTAAGGACGGGTGCCTACGAGCAGTACTTC. The chain employs TRBV27 and TRBJ2-7; D ambiguous. The V and J ends lost 7 bases and 2 bases respectively, with 15 bases between them. The V gene's germline CDR1 is MNHEY and CDR2 SMNVEV (reference sequence). The CDR3 is made up of 14 amino acids.

This clonotype was found a few times. One junction end disagrees with the germline gene, perhaps due to a read error. The V call is TRBV12-3 or TRBV12-4, the J call TRBJ1-2; D possibly corresponds to TRBD1 (5 bases). The CDR3 covers 14 residues. The CDR3 DNA reads as TGTGCCAGCAGCTACAAACGGCAGGGTCATGGCGACACCTTC. Protein: CASSYKRQGHGDTF.

This clonotype was observed at least ten times. The chain links TRBV29-1 to TRBJ2-2; D is unclear. The CDR3 has 12 residues. Trimming took 7 bases from V and 0 from J, leaving 6 bases between them. In germline, CDR1 is SQVTM, CDR2 ANQGSEA. The CDR3 region has the DNA TGCAGCGGGCAGCCGAACACCGGGGAGCTGTTTTTT. Amino acid sequence: CSGQPNTGELFF.

The CDR3 DNA follows: TGTGCCAGCACCGCGACAGGGTTCTTGACCCACGAGCAGTACTTC. Its translation is CASTATGFLTHEQYF. This chain connects TRBV28 to TRBJ2-7, with TRBD1 matching 7 bases. Trimming at V came to 7 bases and at J to 5 bases, leaving 14 bases not matched to a gene. The CDR3 length is 15 residues. CDR1 and CDR2 from the germline V gene are MDHEN and SYDVKM.

This clonotype was detected many times. V gene TRBV7-2 combines with J gene TRBJ2-1; D might be TRBD1 or TRBD2, each matching 5 bases. CDR1 and CDR2 (germline): SGHTA, FQGNSA. The CDR3 runs to 13 residues. V dropped 1 base and J dropped 6 bases, with 7 bases sitting between them. This chain's CDR3 is CASSLVGRNEQFF. The CDR3 DNA reads as TGTGCCAGCAGCTTAGTGGGACGCAATGAGCAGTTCTTC.

In its sample, this clonotype was seen many times. This chain uses TRBV12-3 or TRBV12-4 with TRBJ2-3, with D possibly being TRBD1 (6 bases). Deletions cut 3 bases from V and 1 base from J, with 11 bases between. The CDR3 totals 15 residues. CDR3 sequence (DNA): TGTGCCAGCAGTTTTTGGGGGCTGGGCACAGATACGCAGTATTTT. Translating gives CASSFWGLGTDTQYF.

This clonotype occurred many times. The V gene is TRBV5-1, the J gene TRBJ2-7, with 9 bases that match TRBD2. V shed 3 bases and J 2 bases; nucleotides not matched to a gene: 6. Looked up from germline, CDR1 is SGHRS and CDR2 is YFSETQ. This CDR3 contains 15 residues. CDR3 residues: CASSSGLAPTYEQYF. CDR3 nucleotide sequence: TGCGCCAGCAGCTCCGGACTAGCGCCTACCTACGAGCAGTACTTC. The full variable domain, with the rest looked up from reference TRBV5-1 and TRBJ2-7, is KAGVTQTPRYLIKTRGQQVTLSCSPISGHRSVSWYQQTPGQGLQFLFEYFSETQRNKGNFPGRFSGRQFSNSRSEMNVSTLELGDSALYLCASSSGLAPTYEQYFGPGTRLTVT.

The table lists this clonotype with many counts. The chain employs TRBV28 and TRBJ1-2, with 11 bases lining up with TRBD1. CDR1 MDHEN and CDR2 SYDVKM come from the germline V gene. This CDR3 is built from 16 residues. V gave up 1 base and J gave up 3 bases; unmatched junction bases: 4. Written as DNA, the CDR3 is TGTGCCAGCAGTTTATCGGGGACAGGGGGGTACTATGGCTACACCTTC. As protein: CASSLSGTGGYYGYTF.

This clonotype showed up many times. The J gene is TRBJ2-7, the V gene TRBV29-1; D is undetermined. Trimming took off 4 bases at V and 1 base at J, with 8 bases between the two ends. CDR3 length equals 12 residues. Germline V gives CDR1 SQVTM, CDR2 ANQGSEA. In DNA form, the CDR3 reads TGCAGCGTTGCAGTCACGTCCTACGAGCAGTACTTC. This translates into CSVAVTSYEQYF.

Ten or more counts support this clonotype. The chain links TRBV3-1 to TRBJ2-1; 8 nucleotides match TRBD2. J was trimmed by 5 bases and V by 0 bases; bases with no gene match: 3. CDR1 and CDR2 from the germline V gene are LGHDT and YNNKEL (reference sequence). The CDR3 length is 15 residues. The CDR3 is CASSQEWTSHNEQFF. CDR3 coding DNA: TGTGCCAGCAGCCAAGAGTGGACTAGCCACAATGAGCAGTTCTTC.

At least ten counts were recorded for this clonotype. J is TRBJ2-5 and V is TRBV7-8; 8 bases are a match to TRBD1. In germline, CDR1 is SGHVS, CDR2 FQNEAQ. V shed 0 bases, J shed 5 bases, and the junction held 8 bases outside the gene matches. The CDR3 is made up of 16 amino acids. In DNA, the CDR3 is TGTGCCAGCAGCTTAGCCAACAGGGGGATGTTGGAGACCCAGTACTTC. Translated, it gives CASSLANRGMLETQYF.

This clonotype has at least ten counts. The chain carries TRBV6-4 and TRBJ2-1, with 11 bases fitting TRBD2. Germline values: CDR1 MRHNA, CDR2 SNTAGT. Trimming removed 6 bases from V and 6 bases from J; junction bases left unmatched: 7. This CDR3 is 15 amino acids long. CDR3 amino acids: CASSLTSGSRNEQFF. The CDR3 nucleotides read TGTGCCAGCAGCCTAACTAGCGGGAGCCGCAATGAGCAGTTCTTC.

This clonotype showed up many times. This CDR3 reads CAISRQNSYEQYF. Here the CDR3 DNA reads TGTGCCATCAGTCGACAGAACTCCTACGAGCAGTACTTC. The chain joins TRBV10-3 to TRBJ2-7; D may be TRBD1 (5 bases). The ends were cut back, 5 bases at V and 0 bases at J, with 8 bases in the middle. The CDR3 is 13 amino acids. Germline lookup yields CDR1 ENHRY and CDR2 SYGVKD.

This clonotype has at least ten counts. This chain connects TRBV7-2 to TRBJ2-7, with a tentative D call TRBD2 (6 bases). The germline V gene has CDR1 SGHTA and CDR2 FQGNSA. V dropped 1 base and J dropped 2 bases, with 12 bases sitting between them. The CDR3 totals 15 residues. CDR3 sequence (DNA): TGTGCCAGCAGCTTAGGAGCGGGCTCAACCTACGAGCAGTACTTC. It specifies CASSLGAGSTYEQYF.

This clonotype was detected ten times or more. J is TRBJ1-5 and V is TRBV7-8; TRBD1 matches at 7 bases. CDR3 size: 15 residues. Looked up from germline, CDR1 is SGHVS and CDR2 is FQNEAQ. Trimming took 5 bases from V and 4 from J; bases not matched to a gene: 8. CDR3 protein: CASSRERGLNQPQHF. Written as DNA, the CDR3 is TGTGCCAGCAGCCGCGAGAGGGGGCTTAATCAGCCCCAGCATTTT.

The table lists this clonotype with a few counts. The rearrangement links TRBV30 to TRBJ1-2, with D hard to call. Between the trimmed V and J ends, which lost 3 bases and 2 bases, there was a span of 28 bases. From germline, CDR1 is GTSNPN and CDR2 SVGIG (reference sequence). CDR3 length: 19 amino acids. The CDR3, as DNA: TGTGCCTGGAGCACTAAGACTTCGGCGGACTTAGGATACAACTATGGCTACACCTTC. Its protein product is CAWSTKTSADLGYNYGYTF.

In this sample, this clonotype turned up many times. CDR3 amino acids: CASSLLGQGAANYGYTF. In DNA, the CDR3 is TGCGCCAGCAGCTTGCTCGGACAGGGGGCCGCTAACTATGGCTACACCTTC. The genes are TRBV5-1 and TRBJ1-2; 11 bases are shared with TRBD1. There are 17 residues in the CDR3. Germline CDR1 is SGHRS and CDR2 is YFSETQ. The V and J ends lost 1 base and 0 bases, in that order; junction bases with no gene match: 5.

This clonotype was recorded many times. This chain connects TRBV2 to TRBJ2-1, with D perhaps matching TRBD2 (6 bases). Looked up from germline, CDR1 is SNHLY and CDR2 is FYNNEI. The CDR3 is 13 residues long. V lost 8 bases and J 6 bases, leaving 14 bases between the germline ends. The CDR3 spells CASVRAGFNEQFF. CDR3 DNA: TGTGCCAGCGTTAGGGCGGGGTTCAATGAGCAGTTCTTC.